This section outlines one T cell receptor (beta chain) sequence together with its context. Antigen specificity is unknown. UMI-labeled TRB cDNA libraries were prepared by 5' RACE. TCRdb re-called the 5' RACE reads and catalogs CDR3 proteins one per entry, DNA excluded. The clone table shows some 150,000 distinct CDR3 sequences, with the ten largest holding approximately 0.27%. The data derive from a study of CXCR3-negative and CXCR3-positive naive CD8 T cells. The CDR3 runs to 13 residues. Germline loops: CDR1 SGDLS, CDR2 YYNGEE. Naive CD8+ T cells showed a CD45RO-CCR7+CD27+CD95- phenotype. Whole-study results and caveats: Comparably high diversity marked both naive subsets, whereas memory CD8+ cells had much lower diversity. Hydrophobicity was higher for TRB CDR3s found in CXCR3-positive naive cells than in CXCR3-negative naive cells.

The origin of this receptor is a human donor in good health. Some clones in this sample may be carry-over from other donors' samples. The sample taken for sequencing was naive CXCR3+ CD8+ T cells from blood. Stated subset: CD45RO-CCR7+CD27+CD95- naive CD8+ T cells expressing CXCR3 (TNR3+). This rearrangement joins TRBV9 to TRBJ1-1. The CDR3 is CASSVGSSTEAFF.